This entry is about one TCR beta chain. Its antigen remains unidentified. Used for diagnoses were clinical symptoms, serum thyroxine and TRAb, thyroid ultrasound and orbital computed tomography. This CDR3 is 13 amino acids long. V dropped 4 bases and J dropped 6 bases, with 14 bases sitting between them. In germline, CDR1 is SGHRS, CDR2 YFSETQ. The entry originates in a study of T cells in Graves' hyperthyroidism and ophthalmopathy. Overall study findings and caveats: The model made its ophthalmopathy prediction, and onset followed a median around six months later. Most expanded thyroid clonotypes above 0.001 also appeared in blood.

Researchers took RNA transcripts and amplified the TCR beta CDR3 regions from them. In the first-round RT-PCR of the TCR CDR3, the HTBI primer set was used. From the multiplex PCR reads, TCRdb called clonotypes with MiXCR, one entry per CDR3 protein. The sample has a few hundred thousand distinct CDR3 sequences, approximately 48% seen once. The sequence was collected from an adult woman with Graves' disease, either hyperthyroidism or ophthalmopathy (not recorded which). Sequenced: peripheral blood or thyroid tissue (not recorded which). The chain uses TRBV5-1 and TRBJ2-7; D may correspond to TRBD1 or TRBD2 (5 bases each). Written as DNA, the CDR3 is TGCGCCAGCAGCGGACCGGGACGCAGCGAGCAGTACTTC. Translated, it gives CASSGPGRSEQYF.